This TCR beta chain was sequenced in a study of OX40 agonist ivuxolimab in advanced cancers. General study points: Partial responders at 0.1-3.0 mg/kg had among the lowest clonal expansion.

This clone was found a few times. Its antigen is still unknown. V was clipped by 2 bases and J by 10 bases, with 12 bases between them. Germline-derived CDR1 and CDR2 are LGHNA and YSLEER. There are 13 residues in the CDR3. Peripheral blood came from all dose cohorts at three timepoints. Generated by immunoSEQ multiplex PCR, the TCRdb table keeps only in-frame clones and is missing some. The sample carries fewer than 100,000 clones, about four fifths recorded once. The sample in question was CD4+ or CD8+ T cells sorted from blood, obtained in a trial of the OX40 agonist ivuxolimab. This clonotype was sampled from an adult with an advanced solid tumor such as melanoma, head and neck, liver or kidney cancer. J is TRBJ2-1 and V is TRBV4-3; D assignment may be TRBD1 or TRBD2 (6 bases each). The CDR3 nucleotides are TGCGCCAGCAGCCAACAACAGGGAGGAGAGCAGTTCTTC. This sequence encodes CASSQQQGGEQFF.